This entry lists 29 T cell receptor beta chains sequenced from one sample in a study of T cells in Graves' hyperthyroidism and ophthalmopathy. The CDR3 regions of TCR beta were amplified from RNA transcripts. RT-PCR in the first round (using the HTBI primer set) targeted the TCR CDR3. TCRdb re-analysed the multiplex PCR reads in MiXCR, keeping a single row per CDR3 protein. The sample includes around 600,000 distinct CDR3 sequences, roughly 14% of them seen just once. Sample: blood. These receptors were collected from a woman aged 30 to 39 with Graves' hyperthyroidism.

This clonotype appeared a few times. DNA for the CDR3: TGTGCCAGTAGTATGGAGTTTCTAGCGGAGTACGAGCAGTACTTC. Translating it yields CASSMEFLAEYEQYF. This chain uses TRBV19 with TRBJ2-7; TRBD2 matches 7 bases. CDR3 length: 15 amino acids. CDR1 and CDR2 from the germline V gene are LNHDA and SQIVND (reference sequence). Germline trimming cut 3 bases from V and 4 bases from J; bases unmatched to any gene: 9. The full variable domain, rest sourced from reference TRBV19 and TRBJ2-7, is DGGITQSPKYLFRKEGQNVTLSCEQNLNHDAMYWYRQDPGQGLRLIYYSQIVNDFQKGDIAEGYSVSREKKESFPLTVTSAQKNPTAFYLCASSMEFLAEYEQYFGPGTRLTVT.

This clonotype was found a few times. The CDR3 sequence is CASSHPSGRIDTQYF. As DNA, the CDR3 is TGTGCCAGCAGCCACCCTAGCGGGAGAATAGATACGCAGTATTTT. This chain connects TRBV11-1 to TRBJ2-3; 10 bases are shared with TRBD2. The CDR3 totals 15 residues. The junction had 7 bases not matched to a gene; V was cut back by 5 bases and J by 5 bases. CDR1 is SGHAT, CDR2 FQDESV, per germline (reference sequence).

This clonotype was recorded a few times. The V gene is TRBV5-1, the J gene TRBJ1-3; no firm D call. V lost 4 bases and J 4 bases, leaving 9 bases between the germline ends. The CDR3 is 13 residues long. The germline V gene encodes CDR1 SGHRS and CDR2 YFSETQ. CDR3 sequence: CASSPDLGNTIYF. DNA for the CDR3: TGCGCCAGCAGCCCAGACCTGGGAAACACCATATATTTT.

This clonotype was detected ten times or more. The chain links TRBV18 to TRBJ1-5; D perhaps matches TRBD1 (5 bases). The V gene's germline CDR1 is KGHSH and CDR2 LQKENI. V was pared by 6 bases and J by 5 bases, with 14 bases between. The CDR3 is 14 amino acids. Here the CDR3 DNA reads TGTGCCAGCTCCGAGGGTTGGGGCGATCAGCCCCAGCATTTT. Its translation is CASSEGWGDQPQHF.

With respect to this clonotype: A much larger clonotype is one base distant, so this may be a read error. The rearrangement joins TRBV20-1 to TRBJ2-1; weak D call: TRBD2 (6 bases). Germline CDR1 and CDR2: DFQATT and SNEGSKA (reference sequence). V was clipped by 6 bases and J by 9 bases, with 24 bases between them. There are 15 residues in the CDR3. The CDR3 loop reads CSALRAGVGQGEQFF. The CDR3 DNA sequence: TGCAGTGCCCTAAGAGCGGGCGTCGGCCAGGGTGAGCAGTTCTTC.

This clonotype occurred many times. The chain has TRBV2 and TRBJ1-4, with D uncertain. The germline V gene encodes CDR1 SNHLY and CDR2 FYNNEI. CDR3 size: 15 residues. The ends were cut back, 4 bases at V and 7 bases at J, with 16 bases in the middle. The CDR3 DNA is TGTGCCAGCAGTGCGACACCCCAGGAGAGTGAAAAACTGTTTTTT. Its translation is CASSATPQESEKLFF.

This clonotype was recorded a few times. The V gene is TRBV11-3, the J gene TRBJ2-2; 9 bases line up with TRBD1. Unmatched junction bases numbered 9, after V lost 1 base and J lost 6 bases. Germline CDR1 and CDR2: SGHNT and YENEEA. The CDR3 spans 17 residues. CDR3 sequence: CASSLAEQGAASGELFF. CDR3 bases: TGTGCCAGCAGCTTAGCAGAACAGGGGGCCGCGTCCGGGGAGCTGTTTTTT.

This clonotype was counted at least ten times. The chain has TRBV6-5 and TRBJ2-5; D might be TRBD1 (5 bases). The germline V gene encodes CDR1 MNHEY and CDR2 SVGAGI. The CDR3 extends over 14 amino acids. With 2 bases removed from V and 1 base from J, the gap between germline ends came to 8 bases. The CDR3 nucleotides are TGTGCCAGCAGTTACACGCAGGGCCAAGAGACCCAGTACTTC. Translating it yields CASSYTQGQETQYF.

In DNA form, the CDR3 reads TGTGCCAGCAGTGATCTGGGATCAGATACGCAGTATTTT. This translates into CASSDLGSDTQYF. This chain links TRBV2 with TRBJ2-3; D is unclear. CDR3 length equals 13 residues. Germline CDR1 and CDR2: SNHLY and FYNNEI. The germline V and J ends were trimmed by 3 bases and 4 bases, with 8 bases remaining between them.

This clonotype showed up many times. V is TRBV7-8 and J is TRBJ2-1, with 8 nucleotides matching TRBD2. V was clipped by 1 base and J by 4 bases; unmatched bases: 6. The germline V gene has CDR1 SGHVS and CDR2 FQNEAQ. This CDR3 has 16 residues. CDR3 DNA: TGTGCCAGCAGCTTAGACTTCCAGCGGGAGTACAATGAGCAGTTCTTC. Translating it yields CASSLDFQREYNEQFF.

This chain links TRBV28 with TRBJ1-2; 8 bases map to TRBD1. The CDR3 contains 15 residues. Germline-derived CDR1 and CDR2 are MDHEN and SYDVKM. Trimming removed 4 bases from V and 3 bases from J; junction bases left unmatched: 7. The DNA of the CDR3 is TGTGCCAGCAGTTCCCCGGGACAGGTCGACTATGGCTACACCTTC. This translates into CASSSPGQVDYGYTF.

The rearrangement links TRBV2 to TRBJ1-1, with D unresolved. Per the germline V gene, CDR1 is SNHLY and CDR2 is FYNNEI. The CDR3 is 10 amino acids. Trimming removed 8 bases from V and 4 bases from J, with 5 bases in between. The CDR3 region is CASAGTEAFF. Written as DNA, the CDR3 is TGTGCCAGCGCGGGCACTGAAGCTTTCTTT.

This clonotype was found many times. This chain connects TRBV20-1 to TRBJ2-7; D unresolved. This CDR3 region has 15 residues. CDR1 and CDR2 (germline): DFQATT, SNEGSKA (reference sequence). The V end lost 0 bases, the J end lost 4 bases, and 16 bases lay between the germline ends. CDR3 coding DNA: TGCAGTGCTAGAGATCCAGTGAGCGCCCCGTACGAGCAGTACTTC. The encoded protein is CSARDPVSAPYEQYF.

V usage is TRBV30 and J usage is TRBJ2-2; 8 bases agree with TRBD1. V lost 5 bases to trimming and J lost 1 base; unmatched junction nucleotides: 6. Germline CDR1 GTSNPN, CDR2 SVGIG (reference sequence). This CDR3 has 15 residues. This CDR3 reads CAWEPGQENTGELFF. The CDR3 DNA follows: TGTGCCTGGGAACCGGGACAGGAGAACACCGGGGAGCTGTTTTTT.

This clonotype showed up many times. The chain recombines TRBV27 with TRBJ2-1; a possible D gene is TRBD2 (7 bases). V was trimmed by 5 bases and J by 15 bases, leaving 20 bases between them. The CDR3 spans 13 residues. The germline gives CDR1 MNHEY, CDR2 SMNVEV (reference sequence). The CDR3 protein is CASSPVGGAVVFF. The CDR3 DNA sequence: TGTGCCAGCAGTCCCGTTGGGGGGGCGGTTGTGTTCTTC.

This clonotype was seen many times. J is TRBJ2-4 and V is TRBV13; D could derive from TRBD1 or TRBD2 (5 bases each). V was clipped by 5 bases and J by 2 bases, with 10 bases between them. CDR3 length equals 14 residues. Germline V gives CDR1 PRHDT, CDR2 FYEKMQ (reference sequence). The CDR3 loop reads CASSRGVSKNIQYF. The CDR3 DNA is TGTGCCAGCAGCCGGGGCGTGTCCAAAAACATTCAGTACTTC.

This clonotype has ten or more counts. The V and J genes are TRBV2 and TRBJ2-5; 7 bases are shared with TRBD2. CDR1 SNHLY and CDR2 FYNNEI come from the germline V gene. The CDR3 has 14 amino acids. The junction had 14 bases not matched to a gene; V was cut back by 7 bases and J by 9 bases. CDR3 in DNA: TGTGCCAGCAAGGGCGGCGGGAGTCTTTTTGCCCAGTACTTC. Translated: CASKGGGSLFAQYF.

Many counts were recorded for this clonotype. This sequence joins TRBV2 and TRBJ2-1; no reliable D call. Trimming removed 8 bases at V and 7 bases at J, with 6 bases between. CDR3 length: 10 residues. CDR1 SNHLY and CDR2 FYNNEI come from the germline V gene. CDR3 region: CASVGNEQFF. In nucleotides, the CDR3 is TGTGCCAGCGTTGGGAATGAGCAGTTCTTC.

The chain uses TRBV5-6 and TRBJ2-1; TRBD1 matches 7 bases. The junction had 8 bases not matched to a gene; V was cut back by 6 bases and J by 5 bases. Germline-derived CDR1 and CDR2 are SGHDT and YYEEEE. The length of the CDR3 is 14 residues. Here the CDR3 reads CASIKGAVNNEQFF. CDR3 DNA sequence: TGTGCCAGCATCAAGGGGGCTGTAAACAATGAGCAGTTCTTC.

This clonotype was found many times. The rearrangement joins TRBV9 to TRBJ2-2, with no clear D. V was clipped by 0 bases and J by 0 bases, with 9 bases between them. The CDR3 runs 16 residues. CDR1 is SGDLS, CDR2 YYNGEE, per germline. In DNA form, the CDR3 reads TGTGCCAGCAGCGTAGTCTCGTCGACGAACACCGGGGAGCTGTTTTTT. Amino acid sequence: CASSVVSSTNTGELFF.

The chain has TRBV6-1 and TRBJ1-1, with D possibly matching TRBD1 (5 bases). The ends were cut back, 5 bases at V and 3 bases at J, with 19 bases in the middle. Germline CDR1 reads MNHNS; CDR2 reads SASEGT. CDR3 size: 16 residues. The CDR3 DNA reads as TGTGCCAGCAGTACCATCCGATTGGGGGAGGACACTGAAGCTTTCTTT. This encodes CASSTIRLGEDTEAFF.

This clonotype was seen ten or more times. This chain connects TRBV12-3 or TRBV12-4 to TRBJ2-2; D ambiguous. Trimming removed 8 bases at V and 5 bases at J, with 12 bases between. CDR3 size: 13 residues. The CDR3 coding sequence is TGTGCCAGCGACTCTCGTAAGACCGGGGAGCTGTTTTTT. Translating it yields CASDSRKTGELFF.

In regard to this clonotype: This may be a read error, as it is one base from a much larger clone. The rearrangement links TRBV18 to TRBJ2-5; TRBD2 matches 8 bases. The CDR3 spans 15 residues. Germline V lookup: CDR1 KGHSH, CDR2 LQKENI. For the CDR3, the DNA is TGTGCCAGCTCACCACGGGGACTAGAACAAGGGACCCAGTACTTC. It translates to CASSPRGLEQGTQYF.

The CDR3 DNA follows: TGTGCCAGCAGTTACACAGGGACATCCGAGCAGTACTTC. Amino acid sequence: CASSYTGTSEQYF. The rearrangement uses TRBV6-5 and TRBJ2-7; tentative D call: TRBD1 (6 bases). CDR3 length: 13 amino acids. Germline lookup yields CDR1 MNHEY and CDR2 SVGAGI. V lost 2 bases to trimming and J lost 6 bases, with 11 bases between them.

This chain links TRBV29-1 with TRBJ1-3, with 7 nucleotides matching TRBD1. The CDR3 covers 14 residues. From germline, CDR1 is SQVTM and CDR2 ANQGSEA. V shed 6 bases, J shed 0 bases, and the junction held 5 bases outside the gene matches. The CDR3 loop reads CSVGDRNSGNTIYF. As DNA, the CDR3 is TGCAGCGTAGGGGACAGAAACTCTGGAAACACCATATATTTT.

Here the CDR3 reads CASSPTSYYVAGKLDSYNEQFF. The CDR3 region has the DNA TGTGCCAGCAGTCCGACATCCTACTACGTAGCGGGAAAACTTGACTCCTACAATGAGCAGTTCTTC. This chain uses TRBV7-2 with TRBJ2-1; TRBD2 aligns across 8 bases. This CDR3 comprises 22 residues. The V and J ends lost 6 bases and 0 bases, in that order; junction bases with no gene match: 25. Germline CDR1 SGHTA, CDR2 FQGNSA. Combining the CDR3 with reference TRBV7-2 and TRBJ2-1 gives the whole variable domain GAGVSQSPSNKVTEKGKDVELRCDPISGHTALYWYRQSLGQGLEFLIYFQGNSAPDKSGLPSDRFSAERTGGSVSTLTIQRTQQEDSAVYLCASSPTSYYVAGKLDSYNEQFFGPGTRLTVL.

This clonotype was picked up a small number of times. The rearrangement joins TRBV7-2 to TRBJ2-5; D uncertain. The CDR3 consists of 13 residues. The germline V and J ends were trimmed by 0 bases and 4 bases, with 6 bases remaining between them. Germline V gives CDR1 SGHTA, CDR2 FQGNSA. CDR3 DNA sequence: TGTGCCAGCAGCTTAGCGGCAGCAGAGACCCAGTACTTC. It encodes CASSLAAAETQYF.

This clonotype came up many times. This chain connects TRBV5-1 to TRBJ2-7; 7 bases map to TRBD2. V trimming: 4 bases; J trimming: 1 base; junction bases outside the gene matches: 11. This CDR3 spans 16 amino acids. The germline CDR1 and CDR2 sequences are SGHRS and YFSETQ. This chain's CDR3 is CASSPKGLADSYEQYF. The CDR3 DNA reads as TGCGCCAGCAGCCCCAAAGGGCTAGCGGATTCCTACGAGCAGTACTTC.

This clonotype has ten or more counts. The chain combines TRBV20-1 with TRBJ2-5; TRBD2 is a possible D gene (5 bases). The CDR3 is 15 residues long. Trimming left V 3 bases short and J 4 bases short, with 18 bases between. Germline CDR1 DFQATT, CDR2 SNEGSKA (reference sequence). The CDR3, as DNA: TGCAGTGCTAGTGGGAGCGCATCTTTTCTAGAGACCCAGTACTTC. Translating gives CSASGSASFLETQYF.